This T cell receptor beta chain was found in a study of T cell responses to AZD1222 COVID-19 vaccine. V was clipped by 4 bases and J by 5 bases, with 15 bases between them. This CDR3 has 14 amino acids. The germline V gene has CDR1 SGHVS and CDR2 FQNEAQ. Overall study findings and caveats: Researchers report vaccine-associated CD4 TCRs spanning spike, with dominance at 160-218 and 743-854. Nearly half of unique spike-specific TCRs reportedly avoided B.1.351 and B.1.1.7 mutated regions.

With regard to this clone: What it recognizes is unknown.

Produced via immunoSEQ multiplex PCR; TCRdb's table is partial and in-frame only. Of about 99,000 clones in the sample, around nine tenths were seen once. The sequence came from an adult who received the MenACWY meningococcal vaccine as a control. The chain carries TRBV7-8 and TRBJ2-7; D is possibly TRBD2 (6 bases). This material consisted of peripheral blood, taken 28 days after the second dose of the MenACWY control vaccine. The CDR3 region has the DNA TGTGCCAGCAGCTCCCTGGGGGGTGTAAACGAGCAGTACTTC. Protein sequence: CASSSLGGVNEQYF.